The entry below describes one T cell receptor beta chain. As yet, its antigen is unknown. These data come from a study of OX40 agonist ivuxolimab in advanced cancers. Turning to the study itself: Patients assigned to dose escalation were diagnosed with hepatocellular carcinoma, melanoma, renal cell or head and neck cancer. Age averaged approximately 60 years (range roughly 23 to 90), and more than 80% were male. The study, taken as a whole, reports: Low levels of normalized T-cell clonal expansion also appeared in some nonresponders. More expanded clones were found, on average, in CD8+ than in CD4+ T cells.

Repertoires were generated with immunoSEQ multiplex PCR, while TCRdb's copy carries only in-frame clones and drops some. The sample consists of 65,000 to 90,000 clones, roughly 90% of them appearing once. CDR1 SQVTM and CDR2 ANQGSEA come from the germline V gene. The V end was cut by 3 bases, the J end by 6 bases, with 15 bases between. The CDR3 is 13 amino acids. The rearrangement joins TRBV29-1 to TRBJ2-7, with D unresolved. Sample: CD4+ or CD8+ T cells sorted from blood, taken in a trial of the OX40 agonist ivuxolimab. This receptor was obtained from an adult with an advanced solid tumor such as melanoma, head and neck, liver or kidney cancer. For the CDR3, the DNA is TGCAGCGTTGAGAAGACAATGATAGGCGAGCAGTACTTC. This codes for CSVEKTMIGEQYF.